This T cell receptor (beta chain) originates from a study of blood T cell repertoires in COVID-19. The overall study: Collection of acute and convalescent COVID-19 samples took place in the United States, Italy and Spain.

Each participant's cohort was designated according to participant-reported clinical history. For recovered donors of Cohort 3, there were two negative PCRs, clearance, or symptom resolution. Trimming at V came to 6 bases and at J to 6 bases, leaving 5 bases not matched to a gene. CDR1 MDHEN and CDR2 SYDVKM come from the germline V gene. The CDR3 totals 14 residues. As processed by the authors: Estimation of nucleated cell counts was performed using reference gene primer amplification. Produced via immunoSEQ multiplex PCR; TCRdb's table is partial and in-frame only. V, J and clone size are taken as reported in that table, and D and trimming were inferred from the DNA itself. Of 95,000 to 150,000 clones listed, roughly 84% are singletons.

The chain has TRBV28 and TRBJ2-2, with TRBD1 matching over 9 bases. Sequencing was carried out using PBMCs or T cells enriched from blood (not recorded which). This receptor was obtained from a woman in her twenties or thirties who had recovered from COVID-19. Here the CDR3 reads CASRPQGASGELFF. As DNA, the CDR3 is TGTGCCAGCAGACCACAGGGGGCCTCCGGGGAGCTGTTTTTT.